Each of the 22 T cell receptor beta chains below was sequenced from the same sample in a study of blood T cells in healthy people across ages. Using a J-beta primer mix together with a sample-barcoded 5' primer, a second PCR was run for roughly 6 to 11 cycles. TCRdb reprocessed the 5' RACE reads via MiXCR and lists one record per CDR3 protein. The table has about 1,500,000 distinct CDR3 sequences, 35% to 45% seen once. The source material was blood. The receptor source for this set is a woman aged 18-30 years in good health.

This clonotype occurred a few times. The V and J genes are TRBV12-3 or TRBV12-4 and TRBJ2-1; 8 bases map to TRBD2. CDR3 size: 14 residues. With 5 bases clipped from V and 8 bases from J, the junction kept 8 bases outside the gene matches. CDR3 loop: CASSPTSGPHEQFF. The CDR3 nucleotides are TGTGCCAGCAGTCCTACTAGCGGACCGCATGAGCAGTTCTTC.

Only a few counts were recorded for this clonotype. CDR3 nucleotide sequence: TGCAGTCAAAAAAAACAGGGGACAGGGTTACTACGCGGCTACACCTTC. Residues: CSQKKQGTGLLRGYTF. J is TRBJ1-2 and V is TRBV20-1; the match to TRBD1 covers 9 bases. With V trimmed by 8 bases and J by 8 bases, 21 bases remained unmatched. The CDR3 runs to 16 residues. Germline-derived CDR1 and CDR2 are DFQATT and SNEGSKA (reference sequence).

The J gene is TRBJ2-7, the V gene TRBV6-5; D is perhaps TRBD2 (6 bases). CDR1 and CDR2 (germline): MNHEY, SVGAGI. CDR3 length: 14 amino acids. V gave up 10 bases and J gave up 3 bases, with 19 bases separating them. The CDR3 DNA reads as TGTGCCACTTACGGGAGTGTGTCGCGCTACGAGCAGTACTTC. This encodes CATYGSVSRYEQYF.

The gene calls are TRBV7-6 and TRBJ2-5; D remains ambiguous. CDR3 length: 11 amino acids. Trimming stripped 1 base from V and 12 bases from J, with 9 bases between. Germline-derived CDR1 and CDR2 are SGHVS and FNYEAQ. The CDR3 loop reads CASSLGCLEYF. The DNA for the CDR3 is TGTGCCAGCAGCTTAGGGTGCCTGGAGTACTTC. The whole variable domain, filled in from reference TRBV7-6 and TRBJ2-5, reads GAGVSQSPRYKVTKRGQDVALRCDPISGHVSLYWYRQALGQGPEFLTYFNYEAQQDKSGLPNDRFSAERPEGSISTLTIQRTEQRDSAMYRCASSLGCLEYFGPGTRLLVL.

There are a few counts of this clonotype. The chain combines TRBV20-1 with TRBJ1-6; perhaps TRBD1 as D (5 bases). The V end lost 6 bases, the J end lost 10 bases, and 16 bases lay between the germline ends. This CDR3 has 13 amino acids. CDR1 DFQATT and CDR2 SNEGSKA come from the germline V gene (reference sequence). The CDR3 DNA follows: TGCAGTGCCCTAAGTCAGGGCGGGTCACCCCTCCACTTT. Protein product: CSALSQGGSPLHF.

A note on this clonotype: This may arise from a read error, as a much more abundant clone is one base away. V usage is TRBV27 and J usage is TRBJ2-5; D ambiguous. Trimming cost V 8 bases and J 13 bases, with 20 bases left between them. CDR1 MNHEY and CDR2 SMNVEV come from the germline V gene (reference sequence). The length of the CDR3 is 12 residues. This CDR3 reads CASGPTGALRYF. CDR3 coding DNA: TGTGCCAGCGGGCCCACGGGTGCCCTCCGGTACTTC.

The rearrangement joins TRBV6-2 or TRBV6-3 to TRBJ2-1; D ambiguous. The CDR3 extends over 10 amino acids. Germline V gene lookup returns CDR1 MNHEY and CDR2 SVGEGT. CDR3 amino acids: CATDRAIMFF. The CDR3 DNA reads TGTGCTACGGACCGAGCGATAATGTTCTTC.

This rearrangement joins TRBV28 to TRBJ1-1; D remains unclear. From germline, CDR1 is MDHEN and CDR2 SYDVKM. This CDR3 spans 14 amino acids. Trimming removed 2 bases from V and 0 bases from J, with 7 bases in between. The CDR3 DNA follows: TGTGCCAGCAGTTTAAACATCATGAACACTGAAGCTTTCTTT. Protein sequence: CASSLNIMNTEAFF.

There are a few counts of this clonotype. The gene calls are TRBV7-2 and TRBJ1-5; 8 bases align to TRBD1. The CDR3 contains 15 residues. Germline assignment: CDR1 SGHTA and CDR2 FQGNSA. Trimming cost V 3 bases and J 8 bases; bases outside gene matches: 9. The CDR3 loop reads CASSFSGGPSEPQHF. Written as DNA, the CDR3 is TGTGCCAGCAGCTTCTCAGGGGGCCCCTCCGAGCCCCAGCATTTT.

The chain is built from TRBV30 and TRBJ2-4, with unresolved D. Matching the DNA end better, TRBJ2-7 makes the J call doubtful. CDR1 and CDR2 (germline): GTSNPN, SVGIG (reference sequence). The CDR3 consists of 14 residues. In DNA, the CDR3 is TGTGCCTGGAGTGTTAGAAAGGGTGTCTACGAGCAGTACTTC. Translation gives CAWSVRKGVYEQYF.

CDR3 in DNA: TGCAGCGTTGACGCGGACAGGGCCTACAATGAGCAGTTCTTC. It codes for CSVDADRAYNEQFF. The chain uses TRBV29-1 and TRBJ2-1, with TRBD1 matching over 8 bases. Germline CDR1 is SQVTM and CDR2 is ANQGSEA. J was trimmed by 2 bases and V by 3 bases; bases with no gene match: 3. This CDR3 comprises 14 residues.

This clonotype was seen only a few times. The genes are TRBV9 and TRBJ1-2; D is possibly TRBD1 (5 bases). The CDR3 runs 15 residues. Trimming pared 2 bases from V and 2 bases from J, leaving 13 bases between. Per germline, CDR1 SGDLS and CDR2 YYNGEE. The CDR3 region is CASSVQGRINYGYTF. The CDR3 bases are TGTGCCAGCAGCGTTCAGGGTCGCATCAACTATGGCTACACCTTC.

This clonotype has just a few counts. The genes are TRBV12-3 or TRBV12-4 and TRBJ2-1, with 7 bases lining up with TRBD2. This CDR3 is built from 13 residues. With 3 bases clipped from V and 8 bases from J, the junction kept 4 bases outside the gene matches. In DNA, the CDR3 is TGTGCCAGCAGTTTCGCAAGCGGGGATGAGCAGTTCTTC. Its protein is CASSFASGDEQFF.

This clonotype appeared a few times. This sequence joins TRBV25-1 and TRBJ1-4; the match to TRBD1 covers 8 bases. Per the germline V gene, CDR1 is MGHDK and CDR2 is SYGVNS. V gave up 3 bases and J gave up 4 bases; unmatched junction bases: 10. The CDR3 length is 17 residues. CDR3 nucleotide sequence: TGTGCCAGCAGTGAGCCCGCAGGACAGGGTATTAATGAAAAACTGTTTTTT. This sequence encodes CASSEPAGQGINEKLFF.

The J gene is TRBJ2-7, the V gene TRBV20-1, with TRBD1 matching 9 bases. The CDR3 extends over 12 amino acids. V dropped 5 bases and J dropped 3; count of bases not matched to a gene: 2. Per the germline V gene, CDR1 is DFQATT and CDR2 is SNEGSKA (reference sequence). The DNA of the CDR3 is TGCAGTGCTCCGGACAGGGGCTACGAGCAGTACTTC. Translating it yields CSAPDRGYEQYF.

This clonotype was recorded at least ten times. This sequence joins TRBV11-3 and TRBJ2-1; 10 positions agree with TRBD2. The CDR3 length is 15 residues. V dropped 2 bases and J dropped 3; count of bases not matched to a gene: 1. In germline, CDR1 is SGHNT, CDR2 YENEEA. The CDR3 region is CASSLIAGGYNEQFF. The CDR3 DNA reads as TGTGCCAGCAGCTTAATAGCGGGGGGCTACAATGAGCAGTTCTTC.

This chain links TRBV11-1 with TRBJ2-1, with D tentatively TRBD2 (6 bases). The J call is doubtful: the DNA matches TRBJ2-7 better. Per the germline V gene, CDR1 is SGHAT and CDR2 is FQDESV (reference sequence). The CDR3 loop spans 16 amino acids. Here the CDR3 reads CASSPGRWVSYNEQYF. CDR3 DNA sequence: TGTGCCAGCAGCCCCGGGAGATGGGTCTCCTACAATGAGCAGTACTTC.

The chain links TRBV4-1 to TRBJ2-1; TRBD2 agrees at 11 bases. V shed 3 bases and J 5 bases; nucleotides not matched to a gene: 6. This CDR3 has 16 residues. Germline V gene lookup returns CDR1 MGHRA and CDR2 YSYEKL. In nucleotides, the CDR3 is TGCGCCAGCAGCCAGACTAGCGGGGAGAAGAACAATGAGCAGTTCTTC. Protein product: CASSQTSGEKNNEQFF.

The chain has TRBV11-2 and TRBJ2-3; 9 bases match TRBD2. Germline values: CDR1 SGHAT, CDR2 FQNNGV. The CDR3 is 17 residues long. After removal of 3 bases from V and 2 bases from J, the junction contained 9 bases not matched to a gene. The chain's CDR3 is CASSFSTSGSFTDTQYF. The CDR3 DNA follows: TGTGCCAGCAGCTTTTCGACTAGCGGCTCATTCACAGATACGCAGTATTTT.

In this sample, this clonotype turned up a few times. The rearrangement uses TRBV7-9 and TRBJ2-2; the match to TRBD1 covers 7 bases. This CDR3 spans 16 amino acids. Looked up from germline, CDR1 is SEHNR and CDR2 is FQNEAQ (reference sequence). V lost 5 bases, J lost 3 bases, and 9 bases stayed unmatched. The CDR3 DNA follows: TGTGCCAGCAGCCCGCTTACTCAGGGGGACACCGGGGAGCTGTTTTTT. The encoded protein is CASSPLTQGDTGELFF.

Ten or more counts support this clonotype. CDR3 protein: CASSLAGPYGYTF. CDR3 in DNA: TGTGCCAGCAGCTTAGCGGGACCGTATGGCTACACCTTC. V usage is TRBV7-2 and J usage is TRBJ1-2; maybe TRBD1 (5 bases). The CDR3 has 13 amino acids. The V gene's germline CDR1 is SGHTA and CDR2 FQGNSA. The V end lost 0 bases, the J end lost 5 bases, and 7 bases lay between the germline ends.

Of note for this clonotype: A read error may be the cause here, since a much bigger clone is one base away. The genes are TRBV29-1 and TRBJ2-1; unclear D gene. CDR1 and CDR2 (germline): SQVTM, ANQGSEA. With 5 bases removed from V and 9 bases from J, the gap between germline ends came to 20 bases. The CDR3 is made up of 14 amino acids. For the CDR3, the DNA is TGCAGCGTTTATCTAGGCCTCTCTCTCAGTGAGCAGTTCTTC. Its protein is CSVYLGLSLSEQFF.